A single sample is the source of the 25 T cell receptor beta chains below, sequenced in a study of blood T cell repertoires in COVID-19. TCRdb's copy holds only in-frame clones and misses some; the assay was immunoSEQ multiplex PCR. The repertoire holds around 180,000 clones, with more than 75% as singletons. Sequenced sample: peripheral blood. The receptors stem from a man in his forties or fifties with active or convalescent COVID-19.

This sequence joins TRBV11-2 and TRBJ2-3, with D uncertain. The CDR3 extends over 12 amino acids. Germline V lookup: CDR1 SGHAT, CDR2 FQNNGV. The V gene lost 1 base and the J gene lost 6 bases, with 5 bases spanning the gap. The DNA for the CDR3 is TGTGCCAGCAGCTTAGCCGTCGATACGCAGTATTTT. Encoded protein: CASSLAVDTQYF.

The genes are TRBV19 and TRBJ2-2, with unresolved D. With 4 bases removed from V and 8 bases from J, the gap between germline ends came to 11 bases. The germline V gene encodes CDR1 LNHDA and CDR2 SQIVND (reference sequence). The CDR3 is 13 residues long. The CDR3 protein is CASSTKTRGELFF. In DNA, the CDR3 is TGTGCCAGTAGTACTAAAACCCGGGGGGAGCTGTTTTTT. The entire variable domain, with the rest obtained from reference TRBV19 and TRBJ2-2, is as follows: DGGITQSPKYLFRKEGQNVTLSCEQNLNHDAMYWYRQDPGQGLRLIYYSQIVNDFQKGDIAEGYSVSREKKESFPLTVTSAQKNPTAFYLCASSTKTRGELFFGEGSRLTVL.

V and J are TRBV2 and TRBJ1-2; 9 bases are shared with TRBD1. V dropped 6 bases and J dropped 7; count of bases not matched to a gene: 9. Germline loops: CDR1 SNHLY, CDR2 FYNNEI. This CDR3 has 14 amino acids. CDR3 bases: TGTGCCAGCAGCAAGGGACAGGGAGGATCTGGCTACACCTTC. Translated: CASSKGQGGSGYTF.

This chain connects TRBV10-3 to TRBJ1-4, with D perhaps matching TRBD1 (5 bases). Germline-derived CDR1 and CDR2 are ENHRY and SYGVKD. This CDR3 has 13 residues. With 4 bases removed from V and 2 bases from J, the gap between germline ends came to 5 bases. CDR3 sequence: CAISGQTNEKLFF. The CDR3 DNA sequence: TGTGCCATCAGTGGACAGACTAATGAAAAACTGTTTTTT.

The chain links TRBV7-9 to TRBJ2-7; 9 bases match TRBD1. Germline trimming cut 3 bases from V and 2 bases from J; bases unmatched to any gene: 5. CDR3 length: 15 residues. The germline V gene has CDR1 SEHNR and CDR2 FQNEAQ (reference sequence). The chain's CDR3 is CASSLTGTGTYEQYF. CDR3 nucleotides: TGTGCCAGCAGCTTGACCGGGACAGGGACCTACGAGCAGTACTTC. The full variable domain, with the rest looked up from reference TRBV7-9 and TRBJ2-7, is DTGVSQNPRHKITKRGQNVTFRCDPISEHNRLYWYRQTLGQGPEFLTYFQNEAQLEKSRLLSDRFSAERPKGSFSTLEIQRTEQGDSAMYLCASSLTGTGTYEQYFGPGTRLTVT.

This clone was counted many times. The chain couples TRBV2 to TRBJ1-1; D may be TRBD1 (5 bases). Per germline, CDR1 SNHLY and CDR2 FYNNEI. CDR3 length equals 13 residues. The V end lost 10 bases, the J end lost 0 bases, and 12 bases lay between the germline ends. CDR3 loop: CANQGDMNTEAFF. The CDR3 DNA reads TGTGCCAACCAGGGCGACATGAACACTGAAGCTTTCTTT.

CDR3 sequence reads: CASSMGPNSNQPQHF. Here the CDR3 DNA reads TGTGCCAGTAGTATGGGGCCCAATAGCAATCAGCCCCAGCATTTT. The chain links TRBV19 to TRBJ1-5; TRBD1 might be the D (5 bases). The germline V gene has CDR1 LNHDA and CDR2 SQIVND (reference sequence). Trimming cost V 3 bases and J 0 bases, with 9 bases left between them. This CDR3 has 15 residues.

The chain combines TRBV3-1 (or the pseudogene TRBV3-2) with TRBJ2-7, with 7 bases aligning to TRBD1. Germline trimming cut 3 bases from V and 6 bases from J; bases unmatched to any gene: 5. The CDR3 has 13 residues. Germline CDR1 is LGHDT and CDR2 is YNNKEL (reference sequence). The CDR3 DNA follows: TGTGCCAGCAGCCAGACAGGGAAGAGCGAGCAGTACTTC. Encoded protein: CASSQTGKSEQYF.

The chain has TRBV7-2 and TRBJ2-5, with 9 positions matching TRBD2. Germline V gene data show CDR1 as SGHTA and CDR2 as FQGNSA. The J segment lost 4 bases and the V segment lost 1 base, leaving 4 bases of the junction unmatched. CDR3 length: 15 residues. CDR3 sequence reads: CASSLGGGARETQYF. In DNA form, the CDR3 reads TGTGCCAGCAGCTTAGGCGGGGGGGCCCGAGAGACCCAGTACTTC.

This clone was counted only a few times. The chain links TRBV3-1 (or the pseudogene TRBV3-2) to TRBJ2-5; 8 bases map to TRBD2. CDR1 LGHDT and CDR2 YNNKEL come from the germline V gene (reference sequence). J was trimmed by 1 base and V by 0 bases; bases with no gene match: 10. The CDR3 runs 18 residues. Here the CDR3 reads CASSQEVYRAGAQETQYF. DNA for the CDR3: TGTGCCAGCAGCCAAGAAGTTTATCGAGCGGGGGCCCAAGAGACCCAGTACTTC.

The J gene is TRBJ2-1, the V gene TRBV6-5; TRBD1 is a possible D gene (5 bases). Per germline, CDR1 MNHEY and CDR2 SVGAGI. V was shortened by 4 bases and J by 5 bases, with 15 bases between the two germline ends. The CDR3 extends over 15 amino acids. CDR3: CASSSTQARNNEQFF. The CDR3 coding sequence is TGTGCCAGCAGTTCAACACAGGCCCGGAACAATGAGCAGTTCTTC.

Comments on this clone: At one end, the junction sequence differs from germline, possibly due to a read error. The J gene is TRBJ1-2, the V gene TRBV30; tentative D call: TRBD1 (6 bases). This CDR3 is built from 14 residues. Germline CDR1 is GTSNPN and CDR2 is SVGIG (reference sequence). The CDR3 nucleotides read TGTGCCGGGAGGGGGGGGCGCGGAGGTAATGGCTACACCTTC. Its translation is CAGRGGRGGNGYTF.

This chain links TRBV5-6 with TRBJ2-7, with TRBD1 as a possible D gene (5 bases). The CDR3 is made up of 15 amino acids. Trimming removed 4 bases at V and 0 bases at J, with 14 bases between. Per the germline V gene, CDR1 is SGHDT and CDR2 is YYEEEE. CDR3 bases: TGTGCCAGCAGCGCCCAACGACAGTTCTCCTACGAGCAGTACTTC. It encodes CASSAQRQFSYEQYF.

The chain carries TRBV7-3 and TRBJ1-1; 7 bases agree with TRBD1. The length of the CDR3 is 13 residues. After removal of 3 bases from V and 6 bases from J, the junction contained 4 bases not matched to a gene. Germline CDR1 and CDR2: SGHTA and FQGTGA. CDR3 DNA sequence: TGTGCCAGCAGCTTGGACAGGCAATCTGAAGCTTTCTTT. This gives the protein CASSLDRQSEAFF.

This rearrangement joins TRBV5-6 to TRBJ1-6; 9 nucleotides match TRBD1. The germline gives CDR1 SGHDT, CDR2 YYEEEE. V lost 6 bases, J lost 5 bases, and 9 bases stayed unmatched. The CDR3 totals 16 residues. This CDR3 reads CASNHRWTGDNSPLHF. CDR3 nucleotide sequence: TGTGCCAGCAACCATCGCTGGACAGGGGATAATTCACCCCTCCACTTT. The full variable domain, with the rest looked up from reference TRBV5-6 and TRBJ1-6, is DAGVTQSPTHLIKTRGQQVTLRCSPKSGHDTVSWYQQALGQGPQFIFQYYEEEERQRGNFPDRFSGHQFPNYSSELNVNALLLGDSALYLCASNHRWTGDNSPLHFGNGTRLTVT.

The chain combines TRBV7-4 with TRBJ1-6; TRBD1 agrees at 9 bases. Germline CDR1 SGHVT, CDR2 SQSDAQ. Trimming at V came to 5 bases and at J to 9 bases, leaving 8 bases not matched to a gene. The CDR3 is 15 residues long. The CDR3 sequence: CASSLGTGSGSPLHF. CDR3 bases: TGTGCCAGCAGCCTAGGGACAGGGTCAGGTTCACCCCTCCACTTT.

This clone occurred once. The CDR3 reads CASSRDRSNTEAFF. CDR3 nucleotides: TGTGCCAGCAGTCGGGACAGGAGTAACACTGAAGCTTTCTTT. V is TRBV6-5 and J is TRBJ1-1; 8 nucleotides align to TRBD1. The CDR3 is 14 residues long. The ends lost 5 bases at V and 2 bases at J; junction bases unmatched: 4. Looked up from germline, CDR1 is MNHEY and CDR2 is SVGAGI.

The genes are TRBV12-3 or TRBV12-4 and TRBJ1-1; D not resolved. This CDR3 comprises 13 residues. V was pared by 5 bases and J by 0 bases, with 7 bases between. This CDR3 is CASSTTLNTEAFF. The CDR3 coding sequence is TGTGCCAGCAGTACGACACTGAACACTGAAGCTTTCTTT.

The gene calls are TRBV23-1 and TRBJ1-6, with D possibly matching TRBD1 (6 bases). TRBV23-1 is reported as an ORF; its role is uncertain. The ends were cut back, 6 bases at V and 10 bases at J, with 22 bases in the middle. The CDR3 loop spans 16 amino acids. The CDR3 reads CASRHLIRDTGSPLHF. The CDR3 nucleotides read TGCGCCAGCAGACATCTTATCCGGGACACTGGGTCACCCCTCCACTTT.

This clone was detected once. The chain has TRBV28 and TRBJ1-1, with a tentative D call TRBD1 (5 bases). Between the trimmed V and J ends, which lost 4 bases and 0 bases, there was a span of 9 bases. This CDR3 comprises 14 residues. In germline, CDR1 is MDHEN, CDR2 SYDVKM. DNA for the CDR3: TGTGCCAGCAGTTCGACAGCTTTGAACACTGAAGCTTTCTTT. It specifies CASSSTALNTEAFF.

V usage is TRBV3-1 (or the pseudogene TRBV3-2) and J usage is TRBJ2-1, with 10 bases matching TRBD2. The CDR3 has 19 residues. Germline CDR1 reads LGHDT; CDR2 reads YNNKEL (reference sequence). Trimming cost V 0 bases and J 0 bases; bases outside gene matches: 8. The CDR3 loop is CASSQENSGGSLSYNEQFF. DNA of the CDR3: TGTGCCAGCAGCCAAGAGAATAGCGGGGGGTCTCTCTCCTACAATGAGCAGTTCTTC.

This rearrangement joins TRBV9 to TRBJ2-7; 9 bases fit TRBD1. This CDR3 region has 15 residues. Trimming took 2 bases from V and 3 from J; bases not matched to a gene: 6. Germline V gene data show CDR1 as SGDLS and CDR2 as YYNGEE. DNA for the CDR3: TGTGCCAGCAGCGTGGAACCGGGACAGGGCTACGAGCAGTACTTC. Residues: CASSVEPGQGYEQYF.

This clone was observed a handful of times. The chain joins TRBV7-2 to TRBJ1-5; no reliable D call. Germline values: CDR1 SGHTA, CDR2 FQGNSA. CDR3 length: 17 residues. V lost 5 bases to trimming and J lost 4 bases, with 21 bases between them. In nucleotides, the CDR3 is TGTGCCAGCAGCCCCTCTTTTTCCACGCGAGGAAATCAGCCCCAGCATTTT. It encodes CASSPSFSTRGNQPQHF.

This chain joins TRBV7-2 and TRBJ2-5; TRBD1 matches 7 bases. Trimming removed 3 bases from V and 5 bases from J; junction bases left unmatched: 6. CDR3 size: 14 residues. The V gene's germline CDR1 is SGHTA and CDR2 FQGNSA. This chain's CDR3 is CASSLGRGFETQYF. The CDR3 DNA follows: TGTGCCAGCAGCTTGGGCAGGGGGTTTGAGACCCAGTACTTC.

The chain carries TRBV21-1 and TRBJ1-6; whether TRBD1, the table's D call, matches the DNA was not checked. TRBV21-1 is described as a pseudogene. The CDR3 loop spans 12 amino acids. CDR3 loop: CASRGARGPLHF. The CDR3 DNA reads as TGTGCCAGCAGGGGGGCAAGGGGTCCCCTCCACTTT.